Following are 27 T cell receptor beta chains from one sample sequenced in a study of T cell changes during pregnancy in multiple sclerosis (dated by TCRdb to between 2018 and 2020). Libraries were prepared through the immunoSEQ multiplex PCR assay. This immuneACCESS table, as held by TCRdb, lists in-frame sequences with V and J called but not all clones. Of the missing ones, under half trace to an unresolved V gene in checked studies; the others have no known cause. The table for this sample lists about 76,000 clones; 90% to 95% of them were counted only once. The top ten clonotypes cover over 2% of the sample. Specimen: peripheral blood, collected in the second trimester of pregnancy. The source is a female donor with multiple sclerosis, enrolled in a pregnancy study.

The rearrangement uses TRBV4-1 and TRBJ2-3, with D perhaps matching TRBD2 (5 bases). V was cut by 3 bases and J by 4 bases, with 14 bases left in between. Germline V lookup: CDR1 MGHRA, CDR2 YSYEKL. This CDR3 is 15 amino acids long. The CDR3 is CASSHYGDWSDTQYF. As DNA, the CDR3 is TGCGCCAGCAGCCATTACGGGGATTGGTCAGATACGCAGTATTTT.

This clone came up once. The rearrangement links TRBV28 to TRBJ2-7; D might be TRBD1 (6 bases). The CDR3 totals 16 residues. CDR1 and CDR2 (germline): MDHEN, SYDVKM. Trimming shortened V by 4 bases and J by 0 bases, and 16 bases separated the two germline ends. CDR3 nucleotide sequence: TGTGCCAGCAGTTCCACCGGGACAAGAAGCTCCTACGAGCAGTACTTC. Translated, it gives CASSSTGTRSSYEQYF. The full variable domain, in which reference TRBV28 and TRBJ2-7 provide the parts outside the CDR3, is DVKVTQSSRYLVKRTGEKVFLECVQDMDHENMFWYRQDPGLGLRLIYFSYDVKMKEKGDIPEGYSVSREKKERFSLILESASTNQTSMYLCASSSTGTRSSYEQYFGPGTRLTVT.

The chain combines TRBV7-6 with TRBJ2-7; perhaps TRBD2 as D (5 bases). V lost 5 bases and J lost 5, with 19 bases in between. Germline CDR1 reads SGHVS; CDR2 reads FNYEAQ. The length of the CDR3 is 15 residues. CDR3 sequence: CASSPHTGYDNEQYF. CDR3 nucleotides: TGTGCCAGCAGCCCACATACGGGGTATGATAACGAGCAGTACTTC.

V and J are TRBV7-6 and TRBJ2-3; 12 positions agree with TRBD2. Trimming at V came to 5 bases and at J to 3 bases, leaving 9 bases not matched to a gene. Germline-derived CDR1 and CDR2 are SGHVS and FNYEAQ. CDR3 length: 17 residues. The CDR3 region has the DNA TGTGCCAGCAGCCCCCGCCTAGCGGGGGGGATGACAGATACGCAGTATTTT. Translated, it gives CASSPRLAGGMTDTQYF.

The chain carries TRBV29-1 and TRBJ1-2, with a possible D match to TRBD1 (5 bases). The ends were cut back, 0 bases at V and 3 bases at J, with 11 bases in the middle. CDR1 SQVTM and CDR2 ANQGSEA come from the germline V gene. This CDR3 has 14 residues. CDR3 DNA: TGCAGCGTTGAAGACCGGGGGGAGGACTATGGCTACACCTTC. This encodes CSVEDRGEDYGYTF.

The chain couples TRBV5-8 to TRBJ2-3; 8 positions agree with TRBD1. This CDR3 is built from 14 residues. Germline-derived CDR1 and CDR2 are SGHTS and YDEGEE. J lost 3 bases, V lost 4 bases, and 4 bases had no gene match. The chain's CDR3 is CASSRDRQTDTQYF. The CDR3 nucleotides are TGTGCCAGCAGCCGGGACAGGCAAACAGATACGCAGTATTTT.

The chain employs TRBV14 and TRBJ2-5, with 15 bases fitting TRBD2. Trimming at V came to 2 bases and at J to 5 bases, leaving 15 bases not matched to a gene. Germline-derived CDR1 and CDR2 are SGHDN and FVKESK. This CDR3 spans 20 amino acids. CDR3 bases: TGTGCCAGCAGCCAATCCGGACTAGCGGGGGGGACGGGCGGCAGTGAGACCCAGTACTTC. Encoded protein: CASSQSGLAGGTGGSETQYF.

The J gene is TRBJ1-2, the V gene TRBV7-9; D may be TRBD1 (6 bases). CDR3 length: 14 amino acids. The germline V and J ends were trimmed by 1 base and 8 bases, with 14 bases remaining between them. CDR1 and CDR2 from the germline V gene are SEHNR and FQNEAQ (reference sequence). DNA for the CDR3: TGTGCCAGCAGCTTAGATGTGGGGGCGCGGGGCTACACCTTC. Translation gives CASSLDVGARGYTF.

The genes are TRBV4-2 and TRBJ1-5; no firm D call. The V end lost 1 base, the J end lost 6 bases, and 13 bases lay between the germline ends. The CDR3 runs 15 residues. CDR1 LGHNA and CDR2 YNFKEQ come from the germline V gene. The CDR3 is CASSQAPARVQPQHF. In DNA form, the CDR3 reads TGTGCCAGCAGCCAAGCTCCTGCTCGCGTTCAGCCCCAGCATTTT.

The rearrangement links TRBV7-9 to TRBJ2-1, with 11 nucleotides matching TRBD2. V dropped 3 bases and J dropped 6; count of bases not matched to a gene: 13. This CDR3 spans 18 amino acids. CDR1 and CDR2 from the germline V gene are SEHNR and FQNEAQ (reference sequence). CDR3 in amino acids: CASSFFVGTSGGANEQFF. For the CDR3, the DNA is TGTGCCAGCAGCTTCTTTGTTGGGACTAGCGGAGGGGCCAATGAGCAGTTCTTC.

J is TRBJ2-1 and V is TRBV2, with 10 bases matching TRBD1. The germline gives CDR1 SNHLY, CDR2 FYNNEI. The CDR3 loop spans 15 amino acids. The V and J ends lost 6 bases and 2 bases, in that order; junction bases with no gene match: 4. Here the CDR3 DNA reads TGTGCCAGCAGCGAGGGACAGGGGACCTACAATGAGCAGTTCTTC. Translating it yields CASSEGQGTYNEQFF. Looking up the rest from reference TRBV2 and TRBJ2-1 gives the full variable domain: EPEVTQTPSHQVTQMGQEVILRCVPISNHLYFYWYRQILGQKVEFLVSFYNNEISEKSEIFDDQFSVERPDGSNFTLKIRSTKLEDSAMYFCASSEGQGTYNEQFFGPGTRLTVL.

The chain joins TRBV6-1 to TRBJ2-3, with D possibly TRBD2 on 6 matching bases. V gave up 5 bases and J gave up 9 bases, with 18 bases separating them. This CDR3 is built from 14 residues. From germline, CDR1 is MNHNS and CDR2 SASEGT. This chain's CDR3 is CASSFLTSPWTQYF. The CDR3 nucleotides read TGTGCCAGCAGTTTCCTGACTAGTCCCTGGACGCAGTATTTT.

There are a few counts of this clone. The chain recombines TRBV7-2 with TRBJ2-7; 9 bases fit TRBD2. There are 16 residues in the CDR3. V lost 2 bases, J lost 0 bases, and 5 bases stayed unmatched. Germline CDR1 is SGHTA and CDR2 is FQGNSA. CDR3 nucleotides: TGTGCCAGCAGCTTAACGAGCGGGGGGAACTCCTACGAGCAGTACTTC. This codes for CASSLTSGGNSYEQYF.

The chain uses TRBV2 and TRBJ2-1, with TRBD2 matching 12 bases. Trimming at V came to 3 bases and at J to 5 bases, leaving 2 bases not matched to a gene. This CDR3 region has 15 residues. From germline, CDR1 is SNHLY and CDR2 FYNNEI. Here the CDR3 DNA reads TGTGCCAGCAGTGATCGACTAGCGGGGGACAATGAGCAGTTCTTC. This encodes CASSDRLAGDNEQFF.

The CDR3 sequence is CASSLGPEPQHF. DNA for the CDR3: TGTGCCAGCAGCTTGGGTCCGGAGCCCCAGCATTTT. The chain links TRBV5-6 to TRBJ1-5; no firm D call. This CDR3 has 12 residues. V lost 0 bases to trimming and J lost 8 bases, with 6 bases between them. The germline CDR1 and CDR2 sequences are SGHDT and YYEEEE.

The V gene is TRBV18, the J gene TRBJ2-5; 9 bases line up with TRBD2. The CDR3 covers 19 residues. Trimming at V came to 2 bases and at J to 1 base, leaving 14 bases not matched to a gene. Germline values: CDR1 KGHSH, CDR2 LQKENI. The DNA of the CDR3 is TGTGCCAGCTCACCAGGGCCCCCCGGCGAGCGGGGGGTCCAAGAGACCCAGTACTTC. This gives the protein CASSPGPPGERGVQETQYF.

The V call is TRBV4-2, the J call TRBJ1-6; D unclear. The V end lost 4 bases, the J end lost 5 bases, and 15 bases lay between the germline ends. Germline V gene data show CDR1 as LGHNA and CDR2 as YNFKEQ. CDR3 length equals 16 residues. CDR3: CASSLDPGADNSPLHF. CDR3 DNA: TGTGCCAGCAGCCTGGATCCGGGTGCCGATAATTCACCCCTCCACTTT.

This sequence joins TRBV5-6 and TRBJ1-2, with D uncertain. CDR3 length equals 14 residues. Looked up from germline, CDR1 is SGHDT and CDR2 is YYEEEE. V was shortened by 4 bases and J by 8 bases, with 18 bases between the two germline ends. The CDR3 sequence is CASSRSYLDSGYTF. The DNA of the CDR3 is TGTGCCAGCAGCCGCTCATACCTAGATTCGGGCTACACCTTC.

Here the CDR3 DNA reads TGTGCCAGCAACAGGGGTAGCAATCAGCCCCAGCATTTT. It translates to CASNRGSNQPQHF. V and J are TRBV6-6 and TRBJ1-5; 7 bases fit TRBD1. Germline V gene data show CDR1 as MNHNY and CDR2 as SVGAGI (reference sequence). The V gene end was trimmed by 7 bases and the J gene end by 0 bases; junction bases not matched to a gene: 0. This CDR3 is built from 13 residues.

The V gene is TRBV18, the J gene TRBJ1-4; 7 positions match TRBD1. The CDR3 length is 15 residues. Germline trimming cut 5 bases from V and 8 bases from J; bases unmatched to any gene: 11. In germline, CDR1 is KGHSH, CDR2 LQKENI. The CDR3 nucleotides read TGTGCCAGCTCATCGTACAGGGGAGAGGAGGAAAAACTGTTTTTT. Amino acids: CASSSYRGEEEKLFF.

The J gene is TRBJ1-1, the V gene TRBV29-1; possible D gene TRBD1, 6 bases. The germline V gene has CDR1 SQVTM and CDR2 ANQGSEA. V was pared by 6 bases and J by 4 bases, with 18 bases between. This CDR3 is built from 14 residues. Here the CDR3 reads CSVPRGGWGTEAFF. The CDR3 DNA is TGCAGCGTCCCAAGGGGGGGTTGGGGCACTGAAGCTTTCTTT.

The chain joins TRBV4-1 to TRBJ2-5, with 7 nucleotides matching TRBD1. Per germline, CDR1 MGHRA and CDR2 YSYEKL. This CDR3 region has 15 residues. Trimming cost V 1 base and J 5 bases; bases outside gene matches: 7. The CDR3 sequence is CASSQGQGVGETQYF. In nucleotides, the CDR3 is TGCGCCAGCAGCCAAGGTCAGGGGGTCGGGGAGACCCAGTACTTC.

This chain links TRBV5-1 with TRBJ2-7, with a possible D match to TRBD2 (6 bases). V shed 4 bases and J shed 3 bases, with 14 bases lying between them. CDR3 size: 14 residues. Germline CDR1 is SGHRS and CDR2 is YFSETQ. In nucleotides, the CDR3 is TGCGCCAGCAGCCCGCGGGGTGGAGACTACGAGCAGTACTTC. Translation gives CASSPRGGDYEQYF.

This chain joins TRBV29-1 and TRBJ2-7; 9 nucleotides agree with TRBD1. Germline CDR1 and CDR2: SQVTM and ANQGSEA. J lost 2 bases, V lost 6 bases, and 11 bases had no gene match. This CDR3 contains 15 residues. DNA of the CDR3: TGCAGCGTGGCCAACCGGGACAGGGTCCCCTACGAGCAGTACTTC. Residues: CSVANRDRVPYEQYF.

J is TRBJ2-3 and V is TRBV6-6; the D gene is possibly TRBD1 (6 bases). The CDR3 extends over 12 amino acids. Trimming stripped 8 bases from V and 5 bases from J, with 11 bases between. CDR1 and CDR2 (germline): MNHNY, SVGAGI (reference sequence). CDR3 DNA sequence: TGTGCCAGCTACCAGGGGAAAGATACGCAGTATTTT. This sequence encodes CASYQGKDTQYF.

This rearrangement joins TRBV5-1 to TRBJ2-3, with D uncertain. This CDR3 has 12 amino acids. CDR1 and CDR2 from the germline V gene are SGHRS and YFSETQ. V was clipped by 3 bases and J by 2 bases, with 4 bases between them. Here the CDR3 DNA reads TGCGCCAGCAGCTCCCTCACAGATACGCAGTATTTT. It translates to CASSSLTDTQYF.

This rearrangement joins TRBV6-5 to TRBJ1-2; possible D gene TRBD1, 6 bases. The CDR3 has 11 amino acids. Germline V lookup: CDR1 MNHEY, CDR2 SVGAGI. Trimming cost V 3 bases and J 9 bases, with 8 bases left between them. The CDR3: CASSYGGRYTF. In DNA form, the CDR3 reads TGTGCCAGCAGTTATGGGGGCCGCTACACCTTC.